The TCR beta chain described here comes from a study of T cell responses to AZD1222 COVID-19 vaccine. Findings and caveats of the study: The repertoires were collected only after the peak T cell response.

Investigators merged groups given second doses at roughly 4 or roughly 12 weeks. Assay: immunoSEQ multiplex PCR; the TCRdb copy retains only in-frame clones and omits some. The profile covers some 130,000 clones, with more than 90% appearing a single time and 1.1% taken by the ten largest. Germline V lookup: CDR1 KGHSH, CDR2 LQKENI. V lost 6 bases to trimming and J lost 4 bases, with 18 bases between them. This CDR3 has 15 residues. In regard to this clone: Its target is unknown.

V is TRBV18 and J is TRBJ1-2; no clear D. Sequenced here: peripheral blood, sampled 28 days after the second AZD1222 dose. The sequence was obtained from an adult who received the AZD1222 COVID-19 vaccine. The chain's CDR3 is CASSPEGVETYGYTF. In DNA, the CDR3 is TGTGCCAGCTCCCCGGAGGGAGTTGAAACCTATGGCTACACCTTC.